This T cell receptor beta chain was sequenced in a study of cytomegalovirus exposure and HLA in healthy donors. The study ran its PCR with 60 Vbeta and 13 Jbeta primers. The method was immunoSEQ multiplex PCR; TCRdb's version includes in-frame clones alone and lacks a portion of them. The sample has around 140,000 clones, about 80% seen once. The CDR3 runs to 18 residues. The V gene's germline CDR1 is SGHDN and CDR2 FVKESK. The V and J ends lost 4 bases and 2 bases, in that order; junction bases with no gene match: 13. The specimen was PBMCs. The origin of this receptor is a man aged 40-49 years in good health and CMV-seronegative. This chain connects TRBV14 to TRBJ2-2, with TRBD1 matching 7 bases. CDR3 sequence (DNA): TGTGCCAGCAGCCGACTCCTCACAGGGGAAAGAAACACCGGGGAGCTGTTTTTT. Translating it yields CASSRLLTGERNTGELFF.